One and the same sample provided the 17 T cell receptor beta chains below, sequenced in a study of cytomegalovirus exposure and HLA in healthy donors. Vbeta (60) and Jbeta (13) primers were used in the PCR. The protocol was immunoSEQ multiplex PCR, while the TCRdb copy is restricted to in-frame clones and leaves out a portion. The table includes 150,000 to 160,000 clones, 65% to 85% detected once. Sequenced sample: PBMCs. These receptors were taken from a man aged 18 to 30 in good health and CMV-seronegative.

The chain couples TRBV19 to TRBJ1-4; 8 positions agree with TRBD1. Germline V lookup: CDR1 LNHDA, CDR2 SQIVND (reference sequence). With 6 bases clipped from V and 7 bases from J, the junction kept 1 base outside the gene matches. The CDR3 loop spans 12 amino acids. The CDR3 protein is CASRDRGEKLFF. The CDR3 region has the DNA TGTGCCAGTAGAGACAGGGGTGAAAAACTGTTTTTT.

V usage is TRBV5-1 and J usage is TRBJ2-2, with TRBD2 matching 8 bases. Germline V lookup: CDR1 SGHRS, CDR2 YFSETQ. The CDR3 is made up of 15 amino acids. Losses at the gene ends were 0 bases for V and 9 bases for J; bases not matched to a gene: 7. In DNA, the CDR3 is TGCGCCAGCAGCTTGGCGGGGGGGAGCGAACGGGAGCTGTTTTTT. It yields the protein CASSLAGGSERELFF.

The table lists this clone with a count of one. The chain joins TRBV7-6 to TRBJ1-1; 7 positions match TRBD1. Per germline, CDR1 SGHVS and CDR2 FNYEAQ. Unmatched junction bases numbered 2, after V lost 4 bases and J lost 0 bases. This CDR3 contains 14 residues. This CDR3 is CASSYDRVNTEAFF. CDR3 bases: TGTGCCAGCAGCTATGACAGGGTGAACACTGAAGCTTTCTTT.

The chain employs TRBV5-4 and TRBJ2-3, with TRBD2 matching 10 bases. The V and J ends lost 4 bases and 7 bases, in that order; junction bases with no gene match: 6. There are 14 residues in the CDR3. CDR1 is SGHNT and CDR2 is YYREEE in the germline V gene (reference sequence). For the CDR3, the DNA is TGTGCCAGCAGCGGGGGACTAGCGAGCAATACGCAGTATTTT. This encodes CASSGGLASNTQYF.

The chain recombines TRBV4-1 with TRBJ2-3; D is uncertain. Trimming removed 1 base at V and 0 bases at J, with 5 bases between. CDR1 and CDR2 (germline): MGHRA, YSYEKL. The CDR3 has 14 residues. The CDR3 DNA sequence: TGCGCCAGCAGCCAAGTAGTTAGCACAGATACGCAGTATTTT. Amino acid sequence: CASSQVVSTDTQYF.

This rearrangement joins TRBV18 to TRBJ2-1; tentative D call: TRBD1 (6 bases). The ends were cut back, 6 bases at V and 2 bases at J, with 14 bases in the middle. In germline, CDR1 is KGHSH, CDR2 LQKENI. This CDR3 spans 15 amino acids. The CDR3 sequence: CASSLPDRTYNEQFF. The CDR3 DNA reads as TGTGCCAGCTCGCTACCGGACAGAACCTACAATGAGCAGTTCTTC.

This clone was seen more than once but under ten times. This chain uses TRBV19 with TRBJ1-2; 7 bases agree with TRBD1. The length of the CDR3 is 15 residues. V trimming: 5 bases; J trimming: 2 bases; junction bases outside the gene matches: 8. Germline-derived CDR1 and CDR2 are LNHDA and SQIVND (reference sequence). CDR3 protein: CASSADRQGNYGYTF. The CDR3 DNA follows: TGTGCCAGTAGTGCAGACAGACAGGGCAACTATGGCTACACCTTC. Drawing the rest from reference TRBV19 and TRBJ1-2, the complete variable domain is DGGITQSPKYLFRKEGQNVTLSCEQNLNHDAMYWYRQDPGQGLRLIYYSQIVNDFQKGDIAEGYSVSREKKESFPLTVTSAQKNPTAFYLCASSADRQGNYGYTFGSGTRLTVV.

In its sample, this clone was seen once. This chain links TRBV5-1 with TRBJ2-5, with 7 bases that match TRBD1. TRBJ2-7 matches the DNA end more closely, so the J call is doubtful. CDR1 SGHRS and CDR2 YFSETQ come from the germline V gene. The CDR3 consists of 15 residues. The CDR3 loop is CASSSVGQEFYEQYF. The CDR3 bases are TGCGCCAGCAGCTCGGTCGGACAGGAGTTCTACGAGCAGTACTTC.

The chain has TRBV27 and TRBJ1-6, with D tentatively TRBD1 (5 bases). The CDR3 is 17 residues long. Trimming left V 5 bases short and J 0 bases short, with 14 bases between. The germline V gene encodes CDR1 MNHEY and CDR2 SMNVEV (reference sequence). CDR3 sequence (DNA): TGTGCCAGCAGTCAAACGGGGGGAAGCTCCTATAATTCACCCCTCCACTTT. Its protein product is CASSQTGGSSYNSPLHF.

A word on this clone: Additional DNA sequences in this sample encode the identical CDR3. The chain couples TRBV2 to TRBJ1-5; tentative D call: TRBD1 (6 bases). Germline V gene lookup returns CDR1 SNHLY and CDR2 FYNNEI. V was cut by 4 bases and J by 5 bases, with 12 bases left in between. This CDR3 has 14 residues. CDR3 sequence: CASSGTVGDQPQHF. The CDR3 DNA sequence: TGTGCCAGCAGTGGGACAGTGGGGGATCAGCCCCAGCATTTT.

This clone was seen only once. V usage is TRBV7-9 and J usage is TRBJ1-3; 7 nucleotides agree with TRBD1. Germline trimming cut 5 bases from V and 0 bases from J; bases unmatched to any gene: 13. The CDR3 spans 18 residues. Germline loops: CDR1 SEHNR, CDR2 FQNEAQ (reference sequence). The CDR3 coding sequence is TGTGCCAGCAGCCCTAAGGACAGGCCGGGCTTCTCTGGAAACACCATATATTTT. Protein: CASSPKDRPGFSGNTIYF.

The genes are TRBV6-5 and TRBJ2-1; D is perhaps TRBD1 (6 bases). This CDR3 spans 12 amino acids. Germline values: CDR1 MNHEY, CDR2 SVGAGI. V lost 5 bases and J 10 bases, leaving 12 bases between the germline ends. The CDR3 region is CASSRNDREQFF. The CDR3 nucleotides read TGTGCCAGCAGTAGAAATGACAGGGAGCAGTTCTTC.

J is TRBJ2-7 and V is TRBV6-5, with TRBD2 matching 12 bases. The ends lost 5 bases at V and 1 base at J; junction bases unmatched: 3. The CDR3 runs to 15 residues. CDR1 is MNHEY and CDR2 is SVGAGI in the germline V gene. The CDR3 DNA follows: TGTGCCAGCAGTCCCCTAGCGGGGGGGTCCTACGAGCAGTACGTC. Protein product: CASSPLAGGSYEQYV.

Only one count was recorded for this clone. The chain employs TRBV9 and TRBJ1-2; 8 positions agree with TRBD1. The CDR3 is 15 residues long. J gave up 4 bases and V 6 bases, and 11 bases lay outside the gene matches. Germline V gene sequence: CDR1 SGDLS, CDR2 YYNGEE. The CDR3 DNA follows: TGTGCCAGCACCGGACGGACAGGGATCGGCTATGGCTACACCTTC. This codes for CASTGRTGIGYGYTF.

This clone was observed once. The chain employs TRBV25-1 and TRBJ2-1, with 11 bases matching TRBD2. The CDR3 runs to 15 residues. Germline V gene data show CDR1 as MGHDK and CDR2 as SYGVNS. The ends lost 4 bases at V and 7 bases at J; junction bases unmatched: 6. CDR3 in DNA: TGTGCCAGCAGTGGAACTAGCGGGGGCCGGAATGAGCAGTTCTTC. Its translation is CASSGTSGGRNEQFF.

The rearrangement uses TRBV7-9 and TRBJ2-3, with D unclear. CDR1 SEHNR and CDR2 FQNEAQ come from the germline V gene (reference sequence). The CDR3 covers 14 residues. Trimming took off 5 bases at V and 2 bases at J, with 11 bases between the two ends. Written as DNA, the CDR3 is TGTGCCAGCAGCCGAGGTGAATACACAGATACGCAGTATTTT. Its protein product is CASSRGEYTDTQYF.

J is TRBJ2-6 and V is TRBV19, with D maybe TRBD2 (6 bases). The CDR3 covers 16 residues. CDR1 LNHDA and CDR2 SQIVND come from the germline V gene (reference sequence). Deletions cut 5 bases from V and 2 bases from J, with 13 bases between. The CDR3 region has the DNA TGTGCCAGTAGTTGGGTCGGGGGAACTGGGGCCAACGTCCTGACTTTC. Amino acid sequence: CASSWVGGTGANVLTF.